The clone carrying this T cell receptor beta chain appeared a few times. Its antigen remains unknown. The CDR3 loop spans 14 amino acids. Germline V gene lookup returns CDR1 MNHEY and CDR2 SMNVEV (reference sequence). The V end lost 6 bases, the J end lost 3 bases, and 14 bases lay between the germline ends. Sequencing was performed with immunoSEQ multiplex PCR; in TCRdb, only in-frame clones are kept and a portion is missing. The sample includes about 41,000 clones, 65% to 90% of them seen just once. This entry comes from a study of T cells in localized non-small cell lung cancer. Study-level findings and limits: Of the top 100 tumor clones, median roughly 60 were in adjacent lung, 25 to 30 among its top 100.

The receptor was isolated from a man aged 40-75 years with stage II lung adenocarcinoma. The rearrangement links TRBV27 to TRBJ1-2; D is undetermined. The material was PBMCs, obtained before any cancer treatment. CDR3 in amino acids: CASRSIGMDYGYTF. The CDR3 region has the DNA TGTGCCAGCAGGTCTATAGGCATGGACTATGGCTACACCTTC.